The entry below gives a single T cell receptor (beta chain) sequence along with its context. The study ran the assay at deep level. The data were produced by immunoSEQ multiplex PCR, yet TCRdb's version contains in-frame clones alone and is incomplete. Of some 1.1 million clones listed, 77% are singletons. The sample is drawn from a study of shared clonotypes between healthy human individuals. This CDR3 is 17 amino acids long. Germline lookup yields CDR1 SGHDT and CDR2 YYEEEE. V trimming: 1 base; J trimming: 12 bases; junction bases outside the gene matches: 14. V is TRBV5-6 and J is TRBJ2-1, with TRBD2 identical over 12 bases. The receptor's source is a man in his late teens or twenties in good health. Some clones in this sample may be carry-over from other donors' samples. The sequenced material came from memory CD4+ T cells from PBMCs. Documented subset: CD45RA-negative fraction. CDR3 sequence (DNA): TGTGCCAGCAGCTTGAGATGGCTAGCGGGAGGGCCTAGGTCGCAGTTCTTC. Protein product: CASSLRWLAGGPRSQFF.